This T cell receptor beta chain was found in a study of cytomegalovirus exposure and HLA in healthy donors. Per germline, CDR1 SGHTA and CDR2 FQGNSA. Trimming removed 6 bases from V and 5 bases from J, with 16 bases in between. The CDR3 is 14 residues long. Data came from immunoSEQ multiplex PCR; TCRdb stores just in-frame clones and leaves some out. Of under 100,000 clones in the sample, 85% to 95% were seen once. J is TRBJ2-5 and V is TRBV7-2; D is perhaps TRBD2 (6 bases). Sequencing input: PBMCs. This receptor was taken from a woman aged 18-29 years in good health and CMV-seronegative. CDR3 in DNA: TGTGCCAGCAGACCGGGAGCAGCATCGGAGACCCAGTACTTC. Translating gives CASRPGAASETQYF.